Below, 15 T cell receptor beta chains from the same sample are listed, as sequenced in a study of beta chain features in type 1 diabetes. The whole isolated RNA underwent reverse transcription, so sequencing captured expressed TCRB transcripts. Only in-frame clones appear in the TCRdb table, and some are missing; sequencing was by immunoSEQ multiplex PCR. Among about 350,000 clones listed, roughly 21% were seen once. Source material: naive CD4+ T cells from blood. These receptors were obtained from a woman between 18 and 30 years old in good health.

The chain joins TRBV4-1 to TRBJ2-1; 7 bases align to TRBD2. The CDR3 is made up of 17 amino acids. CDR1 is MGHRA and CDR2 is YSYEKL in the germline V gene. The junction had 5 bases not matched to a gene; V was cut back by 0 bases and J by 0 bases. CDR3 in amino acids: CASSQEQLAASYNEQFF. In DNA form, the CDR3 reads TGCGCCAGCAGCCAAGAACAGCTAGCGGCCTCCTACAATGAGCAGTTCTTC.

V usage is TRBV7-6 and J usage is TRBJ1-2, with TRBD1 identical over 8 bases. Germline V CDR1 and CDR2: SGHVS, FNYEAQ. The CDR3 contains 13 residues. The ends lost 5 bases at V and 7 bases at J; junction bases unmatched: 6. The DNA for the CDR3 is TGTGCCAGCAGCAAGGACAGGGATGCTGGCTACACCTTC. This gives the protein CASSKDRDAGYTF.

This clone was picked up a small number of times. The rearrangement joins TRBV2 to TRBJ2-5, with D perhaps matching TRBD2 (7 bases). The V end was cut by 6 bases, the J end by 4 bases, with 12 bases between. The CDR3 extends over 13 amino acids. CDR1 and CDR2 (germline): SNHLY, FYNNEI. The CDR3 reads CASRPGGPETQYF. The CDR3 nucleotides read TGTGCCAGCAGACCGGGGGGCCCAGAGACCCAGTACTTC.

This clone was counted only a few times. The gene calls are TRBV5-1 and TRBJ2-1, with D possibly matching TRBD2 (5 bases). The CDR3 sequence is 13 residues long. Between the trimmed V and J ends, which lost 6 bases and 6 bases, there was a span of 13 bases. The germline V gene encodes CDR1 SGHRS and CDR2 YFSETQ. CDR3 region: CASTRNGGNEQFF. CDR3 nucleotide sequence: TGCGCCAGCACCAGGAACGGAGGCAATGAGCAGTTCTTC.

The chain carries TRBV29-1 and TRBJ1-1; D not certain. CDR1 and CDR2 (germline): SQVTM, ANQGSEA. CDR3 length: 11 residues. V lost 7 bases, J lost 1 base, and 7 bases lay in between. The CDR3 DNA follows: TGCAGCGGGGCGGGGAACACTGAAGCTTTCTTT. Protein sequence: CSGAGNTEAFF.

This clone was found a few times. The V gene is TRBV5-1, the J gene TRBJ1-1, with 10 bases that match TRBD1. V was clipped by 6 bases and J by 5 bases; unmatched bases: 13. The length of the CDR3 is 16 residues. CDR1 is SGHRS and CDR2 is YFSETQ in the germline V gene. The DNA for the CDR3 is TGCGCCAGCACCAGGGACAGGGGATCGAGTCGAACTGAAGCTTTCTTT. This gives the protein CASTRDRGSSRTEAFF.

This chain links TRBV7-9 with TRBJ2-3, with D possibly TRBD2 on 6 matching bases. Germline CDR1 SEHNR, CDR2 FQNEAQ (reference sequence). The germline V and J ends were trimmed by 2 bases and 4 bases, with 10 bases remaining between them. The CDR3 consists of 14 residues. The CDR3 nucleotides are TGTGCCAGCAGCTTAAGACTAGTTGCAGATACGCAGTATTTT. This translates into CASSLRLVADTQYF.

The chain recombines TRBV23-1 with TRBJ2-7; TRBD1 matches 8 bases. TRBV23-1 is an ORF for which the function is uncertain. The CDR3 consists of 15 residues. The trim removed 4 bases at V and 0 bases at J, leaving 5 bases unmatched. CDR3 DNA sequence: TGCGCCAGCAGTCCTCGGACAGGGAACTCCTACGAGCAGTACTTC. As protein: CASSPRTGNSYEQYF.

The rearrangement links TRBV5-1 to TRBJ2-7, with 9 bases lining up with TRBD2. CDR3 length: 17 residues. Trimming at V came to 0 bases and at J to 4 bases, leaving 11 bases not matched to a gene. Germline CDR1 reads SGHRS; CDR2 reads YFSETQ. The CDR3 protein is CASSLGLAGYNPYEQYF. In DNA, the CDR3 is TGCGCCAGCAGCTTGGGTCTAGCGGGATACAACCCGTACGAGCAGTACTTC. Looking up the rest from reference TRBV5-1 and TRBJ2-7 gives the full variable domain: KAGVTQTPRYLIKTRGQQVTLSCSPISGHRSVSWYQQTPGQGLQFLFEYFSETQRNKGNFPGRFSGRQFSNSRSEMNVSTLELGDSALYLCASSLGLAGYNPYEQYFGPGTRLTVT.

The chain links TRBV25-1 to TRBJ2-5; 8 nucleotides align to TRBD1. The trim removed 10 bases at V and 5 bases at J, leaving 6 bases unmatched. In germline, CDR1 is MGHDK, CDR2 SYGVNS. The CDR3 runs to 12 residues. CDR3 protein: CATQGAGETQYF. In DNA form, the CDR3 reads TGTGCCACCCAGGGGGCGGGGGAGACCCAGTACTTC.

The genes are TRBV11-2 and TRBJ2-7; D perhaps matches TRBD1 (6 bases). Trimming stripped 7 bases from V and 3 bases from J, with 16 bases between. CDR1 and CDR2 (germline): SGHAT, FQNNGV. The CDR3 spans 14 residues. The CDR3, as DNA: TGTGCCAGCAAGACAAGGACAGAAAGCTACGAGCAGTACTTC. The encoded protein is CASKTRTESYEQYF.

V usage is TRBV7-9 and J usage is TRBJ1-4; 8 bases fit TRBD1. With V trimmed by 5 bases and J by 5 bases, 7 bases remained unmatched. The germline gives CDR1 SEHNR, CDR2 FQNEAQ (reference sequence). This CDR3 has 15 residues. In nucleotides, the CDR3 is TGTGCCAGCAGCGAGACGGGACAGGAAAATGAAAAACTGTTTTTT. Its protein product is CASSETGQENEKLFF.

This clone occurred a few times. The CDR3 loop reads CASSLSGASQETQYF. In DNA form, the CDR3 reads TGCGCCAGCAGCTTAAGCGGAGCTTCCCAAGAGACCCAGTACTTC. This sequence joins TRBV5-1 and TRBJ2-5; D might be TRBD2 (5 bases). With 2 bases removed from V and 1 base from J, the gap between germline ends came to 12 bases. Germline CDR1 reads SGHRS; CDR2 reads YFSETQ. The CDR3 sequence is 15 residues long.

This chain joins TRBV7-9 and TRBJ2-7, with 7 bases identical to TRBD2. The CDR3 length is 14 residues. J gave up 4 bases and V 6 bases, and 9 bases lay outside the gene matches. CDR1 is SEHNR, CDR2 FQNEAQ, per germline (reference sequence). CDR3 nucleotides: TGTGCCAGCAGTCGTTTCGGCGGGGGTTACGAGCAGTACTTC. This codes for CASSRFGGGYEQYF.

In this sample, this clone turned up a few times. The rearrangement uses TRBV7-2 and TRBJ2-1; TRBD2 matches at 15 bases. Germline V gives CDR1 SGHTA, CDR2 FQGNSA. This CDR3 is built from 14 residues. V was pared by 3 bases and J by 15 bases, with 6 bases of the junction left unmatched. The CDR3 region is CASSFGLAGGPLFF. The CDR3 DNA reads TGTGCCAGCAGCTTCGGACTAGCGGGAGGGCCTCTGTTCTTC.